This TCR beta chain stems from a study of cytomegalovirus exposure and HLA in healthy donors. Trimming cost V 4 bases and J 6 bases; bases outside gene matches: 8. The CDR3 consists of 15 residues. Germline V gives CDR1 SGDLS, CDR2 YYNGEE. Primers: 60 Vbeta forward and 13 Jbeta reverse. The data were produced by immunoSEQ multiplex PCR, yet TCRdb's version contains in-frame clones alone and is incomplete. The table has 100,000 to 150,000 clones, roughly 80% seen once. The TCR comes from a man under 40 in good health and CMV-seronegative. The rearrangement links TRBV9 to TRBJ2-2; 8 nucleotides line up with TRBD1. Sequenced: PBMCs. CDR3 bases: TGTGCCAGCAGCTTTTCCGGGACAGGAGCCGGGGAGCTGTTTTTT. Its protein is CASSFSGTGAGELFF.